What follows is one T cell receptor beta chain and its context. The antigen is not known. This CDR3 is also generated by other DNA sequences in the sample. V was cut by 1 base and J by 0 bases, with 8 bases left in between. The CDR3 is 15 residues long. Germline CDR1 reads SEHNR; CDR2 reads FQNEAQ (reference sequence). PCR was performed using 60 Vbeta and 13 Jbeta primers. The method was immunoSEQ multiplex PCR; TCRdb's version includes in-frame clones alone and lacks a portion of them. The table lists 130,000 or so clones, roughly 84% of them singletons. The data were taken from a study of cytomegalovirus exposure and HLA in healthy donors. Whole-study findings and limits: Most of the TCR beta V segments (in an earlier analysis) were productive either about 90% or about 30% of the time. Versus the approximately 700-donor mean, an Asian-associated ancestry cluster reportedly showed fewer N-insertions in a later analysis. As a later analysis showed, a missense DCLRE1C variant was linked to trimming of TCR beta V- and J-genes. The analysis excluded some indistinguishable V segments, including TRBV6-2 and TRBV6-3.

Specimen: PBMCs. The source of this sequence is a woman younger than 30 in good health and CMV-seropositive. The chain links TRBV7-9 to TRBJ2-3; tentatively, D is TRBD2 (6 bases). CDR3 amino acids: CASSLVSGSTDTQYF. The CDR3 coding sequence is TGTGCCAGCAGCTTAGTCAGCGGGAGCACAGATACGCAGTATTTT.